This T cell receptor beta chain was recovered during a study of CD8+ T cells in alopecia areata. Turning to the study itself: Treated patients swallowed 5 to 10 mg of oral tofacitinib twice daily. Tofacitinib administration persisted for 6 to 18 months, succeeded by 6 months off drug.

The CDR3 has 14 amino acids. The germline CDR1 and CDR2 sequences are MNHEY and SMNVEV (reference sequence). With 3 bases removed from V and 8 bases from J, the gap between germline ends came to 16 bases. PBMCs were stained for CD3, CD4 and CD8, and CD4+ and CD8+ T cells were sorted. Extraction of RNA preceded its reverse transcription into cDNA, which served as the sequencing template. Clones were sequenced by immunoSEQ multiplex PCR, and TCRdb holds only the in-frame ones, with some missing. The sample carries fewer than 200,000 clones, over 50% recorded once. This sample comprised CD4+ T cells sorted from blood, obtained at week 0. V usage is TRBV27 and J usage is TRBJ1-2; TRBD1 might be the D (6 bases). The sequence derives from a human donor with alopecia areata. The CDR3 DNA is TGTGCCAGCAGTTTCGGCCAACAGGGAGCAGGCTACACCTTC. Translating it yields CASSFGQQGAGYTF.